Presented here are 27 T cell receptor beta chains from one specimen sequenced in a study of CD8+ T cells in alopecia areata (dated by TCRdb to between 2017 and 2018). The protocol used for the library was the immunoSEQ multiplex PCR assay. RNA was extracted from all samples and reverse transcribed into cDNA as template for TCR sequencing. TCRdb mirrors the immuneACCESS table, restricted to in-frame sequences. Some clones are absent from its copies; in checked studies, under half trace to an unresolved V gene, and the reason for the others is unknown. For this sample there are roughly 23,000 clones; 50% to 55% appear just once. The top ten hold roughly a third of the sample. Sequencing used NKG2D-high CD8+ T cells sorted from blood. The sample's cell subset or site label, in plain terms: sorted CD8+ NKG2D-high blood T cells. Source of these receptors: a human donor with alopecia areata.

This chain joins TRBV25-1 and TRBJ1-2, with D unclear. CDR3 length: 13 residues. Between the trimmed V and J ends, which lost 2 bases and 5 bases, there was a span of 9 bases. Germline CDR1 and CDR2: MGHDK and SYGVNS. The CDR3 DNA reads TGTGCCAGCAGTGAAGAGGGTTCGTATGGCTACACCTTC. Translating gives CASSEEGSYGYTF.

V is TRBV5-1 and J is TRBJ2-1; 10 nucleotides align to TRBD2. Unmatched junction bases numbered 9, after V lost 5 bases and J lost 7 bases. The length of the CDR3 is 15 residues. Germline loops: CDR1 SGHRS, CDR2 YFSETQ. CDR3 nucleotides: TGCGCCAGCAGGGATACTAGCGGGAATACAAATGAGCAGTTCTTC. Translating it yields CASRDTSGNTNEQFF.

The V call is TRBV4-1, the J call TRBJ2-6, with D possibly being TRBD2 (5 bases). CDR3 length: 18 amino acids. V gave up 1 base and J gave up 2 bases, with 15 bases separating them. The germline V gene has CDR1 MGHRA and CDR2 YSYEKL. CDR3 nucleotides: TGCGCCAGCAGCCAAGTATTGGGAGATCAAGCTGGGGCCAACGTCCTGACTTTC. Its protein is CASSQVLGDQAGANVLTF.

V is TRBV11-2 and J is TRBJ2-3, with 7 bases identical to TRBD2. Germline V gives CDR1 SGHAT, CDR2 FQNNGV. CDR3 size: 19 residues. V shed 5 bases and J 4 bases; nucleotides not matched to a gene: 21. CDR3 amino acids: CASSPSGISGLVFADTQYF. CDR3 nucleotides: TGTGCCAGCAGCCCTAGCGGTATTTCCGGACTAGTGTTCGCAGATACGCAGTATTTT.

This clone was detected a few times. The chain combines TRBV7-9 with TRBJ2-5; TRBD1 aligns across 7 bases. The J segment lost 5 bases and the V segment lost 5 bases, leaving 17 bases of the junction unmatched. The germline CDR1 and CDR2 sequences are SEHNR and FQNEAQ (reference sequence). This CDR3 region has 17 residues. CDR3 sequence: CASSGTRDSPSEETQYF. The CDR3, as DNA: TGTGCCAGCAGCGGAACCCGGGACAGCCCCTCAGAGGAGACCCAGTACTTC.

The sample holds one count of this clone. This sequence joins TRBV6-1 and TRBJ2-5, with D perhaps matching TRBD2 (7 bases). CDR1 is MNHNS, CDR2 SASEGT, per germline. Trimming cost V 3 bases and J 3 bases, with 11 bases left between them. The CDR3 covers 14 residues. The CDR3 DNA is TGTGCCAGCAGTGATCGAGGGGGGGAAGAGACCCAGTACTTC. Its translation: CASSDRGGEETQYF.

This chain connects TRBV27 to TRBJ2-5; tentatively, D is TRBD1 or TRBD2 (5 bases each). This CDR3 comprises 14 residues. V gave up 2 bases and J gave up 1 base, with 8 bases separating them. Germline V lookup: CDR1 MNHEY, CDR2 SMNVEV (reference sequence). CDR3 in amino acids: CASSLPGSQETQYF. CDR3 nucleotide sequence: TGTGCCAGCAGTTTACCAGGGAGCCAAGAGACCCAGTACTTC.

The rearrangement uses TRBV13 and TRBJ2-1; 7 nucleotides agree with TRBD2. CDR3 length: 15 amino acids. V gave up 3 bases and J gave up 6 bases; unmatched junction bases: 8. The V gene's germline CDR1 is PRHDT and CDR2 FYEKMQ (reference sequence). CDR3 region: CASSFAGVVGNEQFF. The CDR3 nucleotides read TGTGCCAGCAGCTTCGCGGGAGTAGTAGGCAATGAGCAGTTCTTC.

The genes are TRBV28 and TRBJ2-2, with 13 bases fitting TRBD2. In germline, CDR1 is MDHEN, CDR2 SYDVKM. Germline trimming cut 3 bases from V and 8 bases from J; bases unmatched to any gene: 6. The CDR3 runs to 16 residues. The CDR3 DNA is TGTGCCAGCAGTTTCGGACTAGCGGGAGCTGTGGGGGAGCTGTTTTTT. Translated: CASSFGLAGAVGELFF.

By share, this clone counts as medium-sized (0.01 to 0.1%). The chain carries TRBV28 and TRBJ2-5; 7 bases map to TRBD1. Germline CDR1 reads MDHEN; CDR2 reads SYDVKM. This CDR3 spans 16 amino acids. With 6 bases clipped from V and 0 bases from J, the junction kept 10 bases outside the gene matches. CDR3 bases: TGTGCCAGCAGCATCCGGGGACAGCCGTACCAAGAGACCCAGTACTTC. The encoded protein is CASSIRGQPYQETQYF.

This clone has a handful of counts. V usage is TRBV5-1 and J usage is TRBJ2-7; 9 bases align to TRBD2. Germline values: CDR1 SGHRS, CDR2 YFSETQ. The trim removed 4 bases at V and 7 bases at J, leaving 6 bases unmatched. This CDR3 has 13 residues. DNA of the CDR3: TGCGCCAGCAGCGTTAGCGGGAGCCAAGAGCAGTACTTC. This translates into CASSVSGSQEQYF.

The rearrangement links TRBV28 to TRBJ2-7; 7 bases line up with TRBD1. The germline CDR1 and CDR2 sequences are MDHEN and SYDVKM. The length of the CDR3 is 13 residues. V shed 8 bases, J shed 2 bases, and the junction held 6 bases outside the gene matches. CDR3 sequence reads: CASPGGTPYEQYF. DNA for the CDR3: TGTGCCAGCCCAGGGGGTACCCCCTACGAGCAGTACTTC. The full variable domain, with the rest looked up from reference TRBV28 and TRBJ2-7, is DVKVTQSSRYLVKRTGEKVFLECVQDMDHENMFWYRQDPGLGLRLIYFSYDVKMKEKGDIPEGYSVSREKKERFSLILESASTNQTSMYLCASPGGTPYEQYFGPGTRLTVT.

V gene TRBV7-9 combines with J gene TRBJ2-1; TRBD2 agrees at 7 bases. V dropped 4 bases and J dropped 10; count of bases not matched to a gene: 1. Germline CDR1 SEHNR, CDR2 FQNEAQ (reference sequence). This CDR3 region has 11 residues. CDR3 nucleotide sequence: TGTGCCAGCAGCTACGGGAGGGAGCAGTTCTTC. Translating it yields CASSYGREQFF.

This chain joins TRBV14 and TRBJ2-5, with D unresolved. The germline V gene has CDR1 SGHDN and CDR2 FVKESK. V shed 0 bases and J shed 5 bases, with 4 bases lying between them. The CDR3 consists of 12 residues. The CDR3 DNA sequence: TGTGCCAGCAGCCAAGATATGGAGACCCAGTACTTC. Its translation: CASSQDMETQYF.

The table lists this clone with a few counts. This sequence joins TRBV29-1 and TRBJ2-7; 8 bases are a match to TRBD1. V lost 7 bases and J lost 7; bases outside the gene matches: 9. Germline V gene sequence: CDR1 SQVTM, CDR2 ANQGSEA. This CDR3 has 12 amino acids. The CDR3 loop reads CSAADRGGEQYF. CDR3 DNA sequence: TGCAGCGCCGCTGACAGGGGAGGAGAGCAGTACTTC.

This rearrangement joins TRBV11-2 to TRBJ2-1; 7 bases match TRBD2. The CDR3 runs 18 residues. Germline CDR1 and CDR2: SGHAT and FQNNGV. V lost 1 base and J lost 2; bases outside the gene matches: 11. The CDR3 sequence: CASSLASGASGPYNEQFF. CDR3 DNA sequence: TGTGCCAGCAGCTTAGCGTCCGGGGCTAGCGGACCCTACAATGAGCAGTTCTTC.

The chain uses TRBV13 and TRBJ2-3, with unresolved D. Germline CDR1 is PRHDT and CDR2 is FYEKMQ (reference sequence). The CDR3 totals 13 residues. The V and J ends lost 5 bases and 6 bases respectively, with 12 bases between them. CDR3 coding DNA: TGTGCCAGCAGCCCAGCCCGACGGGATACGCAGTATTTT. Translated, it gives CASSPARRDTQYF. The entire variable domain, with the rest obtained from reference TRBV13 and TRBJ2-3, is as follows: AAGVIQSPRHLIKEKRETATLKCYPIPRHDTVYWYQQGPGQDPQFLISFYEKMQSDKGSIPDRFSAQQFSDYHSELNMSSLELGDSALYFCASSPARRDTQYFGPGTRLTVL.

The chain employs TRBV27 and TRBJ1-5, with 9 positions matching TRBD1. Germline V CDR1 and CDR2: MNHEY, SMNVEV (reference sequence). This CDR3 region has 14 residues. The junction had 9 bases not matched to a gene; V was cut back by 5 bases and J by 10 bases. CDR3 nucleotide sequence: TGTGCCAGCAGTCCCGGGACAGGGATTCAACCCCAGCATTTT. This codes for CASSPGTGIQPQHF.

The chain carries TRBV2 and TRBJ2-3, with 8 bases that match TRBD2. Unmatched junction bases numbered 8, after V lost 7 bases and J lost 2 bases. The germline V gene has CDR1 SNHLY and CDR2 FYNNEI. This CDR3 contains 15 residues. The CDR3 sequence: CASILAEGVTDTQYF. CDR3 coding DNA: TGTGCCAGCATACTAGCGGAGGGGGTCACAGATACGCAGTATTTT.

This clone was counted only a few times. The rearrangement joins TRBV6-1 to TRBJ1-5; 7 bases agree with TRBD1. Germline CDR1 and CDR2: MNHNS and SASEGT. This CDR3 is built from 16 residues. Trimming took 1 base from V and 4 from J; bases not matched to a gene: 7. CDR3 residues: CASSEGEGAGNQPQHF. The CDR3 DNA sequence: TGTGCCAGCAGTGAAGGGGAGGGGGCGGGGAATCAGCCCCAGCATTTT.

V usage is TRBV29-1 and J usage is TRBJ2-7; 12 bases are a match to TRBD2. The trim removed 8 bases at V and 7 bases at J, leaving 6 bases unmatched. CDR3 size: 12 residues. From germline, CDR1 is SQVTM and CDR2 ANQGSEA. CDR3 amino acids: CSTLAGGGEQYF. The CDR3 region has the DNA TGCAGCACCCTAGCGGGAGGGGGTGAGCAGTACTTC.

This clone was counted only a few times. The gene calls are TRBV7-9 and TRBJ1-5, with 9 bases that match TRBD1. J gave up 6 bases and V 4 bases, and 7 bases lay outside the gene matches. The CDR3 length is 15 residues. Germline lookup yields CDR1 SEHNR and CDR2 FQNEAQ (reference sequence). As DNA, the CDR3 is TGTGCCAGCAGCTCGGGGGGACAGGGCGGTCAGCCCCAGCATTTT. Its protein product is CASSSGGQGGQPQHF.

As concerns this clone: Since a much larger clone is just one base distant, this may be a read error. The conserved phenylalanine or tryptophan is not found at the CDR3 terminus, so this likely reflects a read error. The chain has TRBV25-1 and TRBJ1-1, with a tentative D call TRBD1 (5 bases). Trimming removed 7 bases from V and 8 bases from J, with 11 bases in between. This CDR3 comprises 11 residues. Looked up from germline, CDR1 is MGHDK and CDR2 is SYGVNS. Here the CDR3 reads CASTAGTEAFL. In DNA form, the CDR3 reads TGTGCCAGCACAGCAGGGACCGAAGCTTTCCTT.

The chain's CDR3 is CASSHTSAGVTGELFF. In DNA, the CDR3 is TGTGCCAGCAGCCATACCTCGGCAGGGGTCACCGGGGAGCTGTTTTTT. The gene calls are TRBV14 and TRBJ2-2, with a weak D call TRBD1 (6 bases). Between the trimmed V and J ends, which lost 3 bases and 4 bases, there was a span of 15 bases. The CDR3 is 16 residues long. The germline CDR1 and CDR2 sequences are SGHDN and FVKESK.

The chain carries TRBV16 and TRBJ1-5; no reliable D call. V lost 0 bases, J lost 4 bases, and 1 base lay in between. Germline assignment: CDR1 KGHSY and CDR2 FQNENV. CDR3 length: 12 amino acids. The CDR3 sequence: CASSQSNQPQHF. The CDR3 coding sequence is TGTGCCAGCAGCCAATCAAATCAGCCCCAGCATTTT. Variable domain in full (rest from reference TRBV16 and TRBJ1-5): GEEVAQTPKHLVRGEGQKAKLYCAPIKGHSYVFWYQQVLKNEFKFLISFQNENVFDETGMPKERFSAKCLPNSPCSLEIQATKLEDSAVYFCASSQSNQPQHFGDGTRLSIL.

The chain employs TRBV4-1 and TRBJ2-7; 8 positions agree with TRBD2. CDR1 MGHRA and CDR2 YSYEKL come from the germline V gene. The J segment lost 0 bases and the V segment lost 4 bases, leaving 5 bases of the junction unmatched. The CDR3 consists of 15 residues. CDR3 region: CASSRTSGSSYEQYF. In DNA, the CDR3 is TGCGCCAGCAGCCGAACTAGCGGCTCCTCCTACGAGCAGTACTTC.

The chain recombines TRBV29-1 with TRBJ2-7; D might be TRBD2 (6 bases). The CDR3 totals 15 residues. CDR1 and CDR2 (germline): SQVTM, ANQGSEA. V lost 1 base, J lost 0 bases, and 13 bases lay in between. The CDR3, as DNA: TGCAGCGTTGAAGGGCCCGGGACTCTCTCCTACGAGCAGTACTTC. This sequence encodes CSVEGPGTLSYEQYF.